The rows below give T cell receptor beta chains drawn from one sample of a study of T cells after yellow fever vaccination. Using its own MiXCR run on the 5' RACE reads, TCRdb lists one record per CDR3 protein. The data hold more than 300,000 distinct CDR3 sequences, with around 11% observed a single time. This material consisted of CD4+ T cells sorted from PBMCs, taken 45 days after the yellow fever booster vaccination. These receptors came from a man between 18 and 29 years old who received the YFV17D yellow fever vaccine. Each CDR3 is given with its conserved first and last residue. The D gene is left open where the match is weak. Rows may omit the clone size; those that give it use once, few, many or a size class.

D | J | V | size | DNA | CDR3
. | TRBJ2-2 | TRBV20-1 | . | TGCAGTGCTAGAGATGATTCGGGGGGCCCTGGCGGGGAGCTGTTTTTT | CSARDDSGGPGGELFF
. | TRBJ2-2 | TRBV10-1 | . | TGCGCCAGCAGTGTTGGAGCGGCCGGCACCGGGGAGCTGTTTTTT | CASSVGAAGTGELFF
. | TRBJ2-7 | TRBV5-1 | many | TGCGCCAGCAGGCCAGGGTCCCCCCCCTACGAGCAGTACTTC | CASRPGSPPYEQYF
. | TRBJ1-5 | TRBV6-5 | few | TGTGCCAGCAGTCCCCTCGGGTCTATGGGCAATCAGCCCCAGCATTTT | CASSPLGSMGNQPQHF
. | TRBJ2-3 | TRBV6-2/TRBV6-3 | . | TGTGCCAGCACCCTACTGCGGGGCTCAGATACGCAGTATTTT | CASTLLRGSDTQYF
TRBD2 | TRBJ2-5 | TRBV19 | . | TGTGCCAGTAGATCCTTAGCGGGGGACTACCAAGAGACCCAGTACTTC | CASRSLAGDYQETQYF
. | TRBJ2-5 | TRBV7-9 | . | TGTGCCAGCAGCTCGGTGCCGGCTGGGATGGTAAAAGAGACCCAGTACTTC | CASSSVPAGMVKETQYF
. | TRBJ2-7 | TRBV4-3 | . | TGCGCCAGCAGCCAAGATAGTGCAGCCTCCTACGAGCAGTACTTC | CASSQDSAASYEQYF
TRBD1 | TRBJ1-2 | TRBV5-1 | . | TGCGCCAGCAGCGGGGGGATCGACAGGGGAAAAAACTATGGCTACACCTTC | CASSGGIDRGKNYGYTF
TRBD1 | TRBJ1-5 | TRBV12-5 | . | TGTGCTAGTGGGCCGCAGGGGGCGATACGTCAGCCCCAGCATTTT | CASGPQGAIRQPQHF
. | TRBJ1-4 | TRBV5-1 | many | TGCGCCAGCAGCGCAGGGTCTGCAACTAATGAAAAACTGTTTTTT | CASSAGSATNEKLFF
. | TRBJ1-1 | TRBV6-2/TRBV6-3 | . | TGTGCCAGCAGTGCCCGGGGTATAAGGTCGGTGAACACTGAAGCTTTCTTT | CASSARGIRSVNTEAFF
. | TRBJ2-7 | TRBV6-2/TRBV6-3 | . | TGTGCCAGCAGTACCCCAGGGGACGAGCAGTACTTC | CASSTPGDEQYF
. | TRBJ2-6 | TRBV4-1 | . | TGCGGCAGCAGCCAGGATGGGGGGCCTGGGGCCAACGTCCTGACTTTC | CGSSQDGGPGANVLTF
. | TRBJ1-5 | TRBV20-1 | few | TGCAGTGCTAGGAGTAGGGTAGGACAGCCCCAGCATTTT | CSARSRVGQPQHF
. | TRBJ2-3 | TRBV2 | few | TGTGCCAGCAGTAAACCTTTCACAGATACGCAGTATTTT | CASSKPFTDTQYF
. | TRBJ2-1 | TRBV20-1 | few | TGCAGTGCTAGAGATCCCGCAGGATCTAATGAGCAGTTCTTC | CSARDPAGSNEQFF
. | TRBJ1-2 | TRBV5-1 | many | TGCGCCAGCAGCTTTGAGCAGGCCTCATATGGCTACACCTTC | CASSFEQASYGYTF
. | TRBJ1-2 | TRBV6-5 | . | TGTGCCAGCAGTTACTCCGGGCAGGGTCGTGGCTACACCTTC | CASSYSGQGRGYTF
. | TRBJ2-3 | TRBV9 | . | TGTGCCAGCAGCGTAGGGTCTTTGACAGATACGCAGTATTTT | CASSVGSLTDTQYF
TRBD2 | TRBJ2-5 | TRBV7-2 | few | TGTGCCAGCAGCTTTGGTAGCGGGGGGGCAGGCCAGTACTTC | CASSFGSGGAGQYF
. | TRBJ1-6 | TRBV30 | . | TGTGCCTGGGGTGTTTCCCCCCTCCACTTT | CAWGVSPLHF
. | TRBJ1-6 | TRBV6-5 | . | TGTGCCAGCAGTTACTCGAGGGCAGCAGGGCTCTTGAATTCACCCCTCCACTTT | CASSYSRAAGLLNSPLHF
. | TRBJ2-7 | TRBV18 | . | TGTGCCAGCTCACCGGCGGGGGCCACCTACGAGCAGTACTTC | CASSPAGATYEQYF
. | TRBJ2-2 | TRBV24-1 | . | TGTGCCACCAGTGATTTAGGGACAAACACCGGGGAGCTGTTTTTT | CATSDLGTNTGELFF
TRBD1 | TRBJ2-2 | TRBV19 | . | TGTGCCAGTAGACGTGCAGGGGGCCCCGGGGAGCTGTTTTTT | CASRRAGGPGELFF
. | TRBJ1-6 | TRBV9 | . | TGTGCCAGCAGCGTAGTCCCGAATTCACCCCTCCACTTT | CASSVVPNSPLHF
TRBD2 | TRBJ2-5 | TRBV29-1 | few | TGCAGCGTCGGGCTGCGGGGGGGCGGAGAGACCCAGTACTTC | CSVGLRGGGETQYF
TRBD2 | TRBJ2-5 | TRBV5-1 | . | TGCGCCAGCAGCCTTAGCGGGGCGAGCCAAGAGACCCAGTACTTC | CASSLSGASQETQYF
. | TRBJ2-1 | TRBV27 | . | TGTGCCAGCAGCTTCGAAATGCGGGGATACAATGAGCAGTTCTTC | CASSFEMRGYNEQFF
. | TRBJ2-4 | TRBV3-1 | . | TGTGCCAGCAGCCAAGCAGTGACGTTAGCCAAAAACATTCAGTACTTC | CASSQAVTLAKNIQYF
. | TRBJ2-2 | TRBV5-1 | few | TGCGCCAGCAGTCTACAATCGGGGGAGCTGTTTTTT | CASSLQSGELFF
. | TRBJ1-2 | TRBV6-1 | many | TGTGCCAGCAGTGAATACCTCTATGGCTACACCTTC | CASSEYLYGYTF
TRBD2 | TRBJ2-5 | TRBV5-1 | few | TGCGCCAGCAGCCGGGGCCTGGCGGGGGGGCCACTATCTCCAGAGACCCAGTACTTC | CASSRGLAGGPLSPETQYF
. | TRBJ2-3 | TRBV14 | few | TGTGCCAGCAGGCCTCGTACCCAGGGAGGTACGCAGTATTTT | CASRPRTQGGTQYF
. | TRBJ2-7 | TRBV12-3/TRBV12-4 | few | TGTGCCAGCCTGAAAGACGGCTACGAGCAGTACTTC | CASLKDGYEQYF
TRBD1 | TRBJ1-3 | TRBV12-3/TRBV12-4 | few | TGTGCCAGCAGCAGGGACAGGGGCACCATATATTTT | CASSRDRGTIYF
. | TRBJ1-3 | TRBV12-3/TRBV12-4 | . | TGTGCCAGCAGTTTCCGGGTTAATGGAAACACCATATATTTT | CASSFRVNGNTIYF
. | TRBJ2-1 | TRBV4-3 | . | TGCGCCAGCAGCCAAGATCGTCTCCGCCAAACTAGGCCAAATGAGCAGTTCTTC | CASSQDRLRQTRPNEQFF
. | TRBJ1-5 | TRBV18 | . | TGTGCCAGCTCACCACCGTTGGGAGCGCCCCAGCATTTT | CASSPPLGAPQHF
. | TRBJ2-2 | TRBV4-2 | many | TGTGCCAGCAGCCAAGACCAGGGCTCGAACACCGGGGAGCTGTTTTTT | CASSQDQGSNTGELFF
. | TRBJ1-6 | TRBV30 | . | TGTGCCCGAGGGGAAGAAGGTTCACCCCTCCACTTT | CARGEEGSPLHF
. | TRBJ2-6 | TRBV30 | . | TGTGCCTGGACGGACTCTGGGGCCAACGTCCTGACTTTC | CAWTDSGANVLTF
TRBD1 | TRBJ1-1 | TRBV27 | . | TGTGCCAGCAGTTCGAGAGGTTCTCGACAGGGGTCTCCTGCTGAAGCTTTCTTT | CASSSRGSRQGSPAEAFF
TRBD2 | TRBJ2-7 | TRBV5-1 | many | TGCGCCAGCAGCTCTGGGCCTAGCGGGGGGCGCTACGAGCAGTACTTC | CASSSGPSGGRYEQYF
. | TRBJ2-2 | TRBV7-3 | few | TGTGCCAGCAGCTCTAGTCTGTTGGGAGAGCTGTTTTTT | CASSSSLLGELFF
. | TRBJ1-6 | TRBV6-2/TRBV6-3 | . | TGTGCCACCAAATGGAGAGTGGGGTATAATTCACCCCTCCACTTT | CATKWRVGYNSPLHF
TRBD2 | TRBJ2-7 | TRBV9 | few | TGTGCCAGCAGCCGACTAGCGGGGGCCGTCTCCTACGAGCAGTACTTC | CASSRLAGAVSYEQYF
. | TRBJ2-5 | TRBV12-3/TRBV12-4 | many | TGTGCCAGCAGGTTTGGGGACGGGGAGACCCAGTACTTC | CASRFGDGETQYF
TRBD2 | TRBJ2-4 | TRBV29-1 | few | TGCAGCGTTGATGTAGCGGGGAGGGACATTCAGTACTTC | CSVDVAGRDIQYF
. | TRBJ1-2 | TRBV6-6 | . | TGTGCCAGCAGCCCAATCGGAAACTATGGCTACACCTTC | CASSPIGNYGYTF
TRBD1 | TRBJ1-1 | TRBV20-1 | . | TGCAGTGGCCTGACAGGGATTGGCACTGAAGCTTTCTTT | CSGLTGIGTEAFF
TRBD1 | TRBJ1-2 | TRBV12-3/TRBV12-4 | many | TGTGCCAGCAGTCTGGACAGGGCGTTGGATGGCTACACCTTC | CASSLDRALDGYTF
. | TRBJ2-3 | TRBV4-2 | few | TGTGCCAGCAGCCAAGATCGGGGCACAGATACGCAGTATTTT | CASSQDRGTDTQYF